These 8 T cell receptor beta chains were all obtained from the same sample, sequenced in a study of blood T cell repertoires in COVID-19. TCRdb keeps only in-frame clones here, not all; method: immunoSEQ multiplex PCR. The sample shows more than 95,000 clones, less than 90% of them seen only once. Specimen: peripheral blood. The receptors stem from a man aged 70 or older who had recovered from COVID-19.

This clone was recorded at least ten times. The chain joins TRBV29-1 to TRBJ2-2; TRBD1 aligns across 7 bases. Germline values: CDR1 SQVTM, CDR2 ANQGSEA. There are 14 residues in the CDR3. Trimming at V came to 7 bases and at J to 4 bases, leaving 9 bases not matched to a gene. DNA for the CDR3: TGCAGCGCTGTAGAGGGGGCGCCCACCGGGGAGCTGTTTTTT. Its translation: CSAVEGAPTGELFF.

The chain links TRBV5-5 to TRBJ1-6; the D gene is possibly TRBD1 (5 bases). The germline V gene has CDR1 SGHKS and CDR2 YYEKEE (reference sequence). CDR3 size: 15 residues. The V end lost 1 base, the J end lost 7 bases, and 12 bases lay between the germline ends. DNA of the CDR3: TGTGCCAGCAGCTTGAAAACAGGTGAAAATTCACCCCTCCACTTT. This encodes CASSLKTGENSPLHF. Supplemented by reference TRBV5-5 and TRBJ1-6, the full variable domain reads DAGVTQSPTHLIKTRGQQVTLRCSPISGHKSVSWYQQVLGQGPQFIFQYYEKEERGRGNFPDRFSARQFPNYSSELNVNALLLGDSALYLCASSLKTGENSPLHFGNGTRLTVT.

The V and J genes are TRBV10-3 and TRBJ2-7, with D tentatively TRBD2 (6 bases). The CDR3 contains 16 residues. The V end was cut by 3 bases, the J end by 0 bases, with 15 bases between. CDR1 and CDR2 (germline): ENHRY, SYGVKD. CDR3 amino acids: CAISEGTGLISYEQYF. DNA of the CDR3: TGTGCCATCAGTGAAGGGACGGGACTGATCTCCTACGAGCAGTACTTC.

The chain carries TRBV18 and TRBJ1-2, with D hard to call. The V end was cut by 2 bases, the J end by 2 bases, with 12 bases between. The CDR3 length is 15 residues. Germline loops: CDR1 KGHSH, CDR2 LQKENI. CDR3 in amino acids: CASSPIISRNYGYTF. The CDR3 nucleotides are TGTGCCAGCTCACCAATCATCTCACGGAACTATGGCTACACCTTC. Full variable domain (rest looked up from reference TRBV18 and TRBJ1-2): NAGVMQNPRHLVRRRGQEARLRCSPMKGHSHVYWYRQLPEEGLKFMVYLQKENIIDESGMPKERFSAEFPKEGPSILRIQQVVRGDSAAYFCASSPIISRNYGYTFGSGTRLTVV.

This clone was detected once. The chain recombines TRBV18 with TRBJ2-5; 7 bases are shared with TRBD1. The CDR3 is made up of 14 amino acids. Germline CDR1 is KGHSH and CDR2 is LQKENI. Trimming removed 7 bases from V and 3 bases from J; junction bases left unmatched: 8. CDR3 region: CASFDRDSEETQYF. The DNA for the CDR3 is TGTGCCAGCTTCGACAGGGATTCGGAAGAGACCCAGTACTTC.

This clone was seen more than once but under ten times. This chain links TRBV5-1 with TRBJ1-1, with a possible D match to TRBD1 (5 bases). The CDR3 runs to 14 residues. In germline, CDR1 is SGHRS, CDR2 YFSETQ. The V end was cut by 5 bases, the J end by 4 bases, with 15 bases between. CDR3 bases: TGCGCCAGCAGTAGAAGGGGCGAGGTCACTGAAGCTTTCTTT. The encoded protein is CASSRRGEVTEAFF.

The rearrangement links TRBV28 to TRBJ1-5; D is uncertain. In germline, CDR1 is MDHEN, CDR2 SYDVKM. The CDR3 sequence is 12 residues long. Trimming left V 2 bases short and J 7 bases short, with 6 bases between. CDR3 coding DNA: TGTGCCAGCAGTTTAGCTGGCCAGCCCCAGCATTTT. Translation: CASSLAGQPQHF.

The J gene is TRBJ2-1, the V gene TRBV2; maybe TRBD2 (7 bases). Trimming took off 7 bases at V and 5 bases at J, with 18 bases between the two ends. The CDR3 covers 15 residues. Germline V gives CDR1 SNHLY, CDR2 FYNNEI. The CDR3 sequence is CASTVEGGVDNEQFF. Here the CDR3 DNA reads TGTGCCAGCACGGTTGAAGGGGGGGTTGACAATGAGCAGTTCTTC.